This paragraph reports one T cell receptor beta chain. Assay: immunoSEQ multiplex PCR; the TCRdb copy retains only in-frame clones and omits some. The table lists fewer than 300,000 clones, approximately 86% of them singletons, with 0.7% to 1% in the top ten. The sample comes from a study of blood T cell repertoires in COVID-19. The junction had 1 base not matched to a gene; V was cut back by 0 bases and J by 2 bases. The length of the CDR3 is 15 residues. Germline CDR1 is MNHEY and CDR2 is SVGAGI. Enrollment of patients from Seattle took place during active infection, with longitudinal follow-up. The chain joins TRBV6-5 to TRBJ2-3, with 8 bases that match TRBD1. This clonotype was sampled from a human donor with COVID-19, enrolled during active disease. The donor label of this sample is uncertain. The sequenced sample consisted of peripheral blood. The CDR3 nucleotides read TGTGCCAGCAGTTACTCGACAGGGGCCACAGATACGCAGTATTTT. As protein: CASSYSTGATDTQYF.